The present TCR beta chain was sequenced within a study of cytomegalovirus exposure and HLA in healthy donors. Across the study: Researchers previously reported finding more than 100 million unique TCR beta sequences from 150 million to 200 million T cells. As released early, the data held around 80 million unique TCRs from HLA-typed donors.

This PCR relied on a set of 60 Vbeta primers and 13 Jbeta primers. TCRdb's table, derived via immunoSEQ multiplex PCR, lists solely in-frame clones and lacks some. The sample records roughly 120,000 clones, approximately 80% being singletons. The sequenced sample was PBMCs. The sequence was obtained from a human donor in good health.

CDR3 amino acids: CATSRPGTGGEKLFF. The CDR3 DNA reads TGTGCCACCAGCAGACCCGGGACAGGTGGAGAAAAACTGTTTTTT. The chain carries TRBV15 and TRBJ1-4; 8 bases fit TRBD1. The CDR3 consists of 15 residues. Germline-derived CDR1 and CDR2 are LNHNV and YYDKDF (reference sequence). V was clipped by 2 bases and J by 8 bases; unmatched bases: 7.